These 20 T cell receptor beta chains were sequenced from one sample in a study of cytomegalovirus exposure and HLA in healthy donors. Use of 60 Vbeta and 13 Jbeta primers characterized the PCR. Generated by immunoSEQ multiplex PCR, the TCRdb table keeps only in-frame clones and is missing some. This table lists tens of thousands of clones. Sample: PBMCs. These receptors were collected from a male donor in good health and CMV-seronegative.

The rearrangement joins TRBV4-1 to TRBJ1-2; weak D call: TRBD1 (6 bases). Germline V CDR1 and CDR2: MGHRA, YSYEKL. There are 16 residues in the CDR3. V dropped 1 base and J dropped 8 bases, with 20 bases sitting between them. CDR3 residues: CASSQAEQGRRGGYTF. As DNA, the CDR3 is TGCGCCAGCAGCCAAGCCGAACAGGGCCGACGGGGAGGCTACACCTTC.

V and J are TRBV6-5 and TRBJ2-7; TRBD1 matches at 9 bases. With 8 bases clipped from V and 2 bases from J, the junction kept 7 bases outside the gene matches. The CDR3 is 14 residues long. The V gene's germline CDR1 is MNHEY and CDR2 SVGAGI. In DNA, the CDR3 is TGTGCCAGCGGCAGGACAGGGGTGGCCTACGAGCAGTACTTC. It encodes CASGRTGVAYEQYF.

The chain carries TRBV19 and TRBJ2-1; D is ambiguous. The CDR3 covers 13 residues. Germline V lookup: CDR1 LNHDA, CDR2 SQIVND (reference sequence). V shed 5 bases and J shed 4 bases, with 9 bases lying between them. The CDR3 loop is CASSPSRYNEQFF. The DNA of the CDR3 is TGTGCCAGTAGTCCCTCTAGGTACAATGAGCAGTTCTTC.

The chain uses TRBV11-2 and TRBJ2-1; maybe TRBD2 (5 bases). Deletions cut 4 bases from V and 6 bases from J, with 13 bases between. The germline CDR1 and CDR2 sequences are SGHAT and FQNNGV. The CDR3 runs 14 residues. CDR3 protein: CASSSRRGPNEQFF. DNA of the CDR3: TGTGCCAGCAGCTCCCGGAGAGGGCCCAATGAGCAGTTCTTC.

The J gene is TRBJ2-7, the V gene TRBV27; D is possibly TRBD1 (6 bases). V was clipped by 7 bases and J by 0 bases, with 13 bases between them. In germline, CDR1 is MNHEY, CDR2 SMNVEV (reference sequence). The CDR3 loop spans 14 amino acids. The CDR3 nucleotides are TGTGCCAGCAAGGCAGGGGCAAGCTCCTACGAGCAGTACTTC. It specifies CASKAGASSYEQYF.

The gene calls are TRBV19 and TRBJ1-2; tentatively, D is TRBD1 (5 bases). CDR3 length equals 13 residues. The ends were cut back, 7 bases at V and 13 bases at J, with 22 bases in the middle. Germline V CDR1 and CDR2: LNHDA, SQIVND (reference sequence). CDR3 sequence: CASTDFRGGISTF. The DNA of the CDR3 is TGTGCCAGTACCGACTTTCGGGGGGGGATTTCCACCTTC.

The V and J genes are TRBV6-6 and TRBJ2-1; 11 positions match TRBD2. Germline trimming cut 1 base from V and 6 bases from J; bases unmatched to any gene: 2. CDR3 length equals 15 residues. Germline V lookup: CDR1 MNHNY, CDR2 SVGAGI (reference sequence). The CDR3 sequence: CASSYLAGGPNEQFF. The CDR3 coding sequence is TGTGCCAGCAGTTACTTAGCGGGAGGGCCCAATGAGCAGTTCTTC.

This chain connects TRBV2 to TRBJ2-7, with D possibly TRBD2 on 6 matching bases. This CDR3 has 12 residues. CDR1 and CDR2 (germline): SNHLY, FYNNEI. Trimming left V 8 bases short and J 0 bases short, with 8 bases between. CDR3 coding DNA: TGTGCCAGCCGGGACTTCTCCTACGAGCAGTACTTC. Translating gives CASRDFSYEQYF. Filled out from reference TRBV2 and TRBJ2-7, the complete variable domain reads EPEVTQTPSHQVTQMGQEVILRCVPISNHLYFYWYRQILGQKVEFLVSFYNNEISEKSEIFDDQFSVERPDGSNFTLKIRSTKLEDSAMYFCASRDFSYEQYFGPGTRLTVT.

J is TRBJ1-1 and V is TRBV21-1. TRBV21-1 is a recognized pseudogene. This CDR3 is 14 amino acids long. DNA for the CDR3: TGTGCCAGCAGCAATGACGGGGAATACACTGAAGCTTTCTTT. It specifies CASSNDGEYTEAFF.

This chain links TRBV19 with TRBJ2-4; 13 nucleotides agree with TRBD2. CDR1 LNHDA and CDR2 SQIVND come from the germline V gene (reference sequence). CDR3 size: 18 residues. Unmatched junction bases numbered 11, after V lost 1 base and J lost 8 bases. Here the CDR3 DNA reads TGTGCCAGTAGTATAGGCCGGACTAGCGGGAGTGGTAGTGACATTCAGTACTTC. This gives the protein CASSIGRTSGSGSDIQYF.

This rearrangement joins TRBV5-1 to TRBJ2-4, with 7 bases fitting TRBD2. The CDR3 is 14 residues long. Germline V gives CDR1 SGHRS, CDR2 YFSETQ. The junction had 11 bases not matched to a gene; V was cut back by 5 bases and J by 9 bases. The CDR3 loop reads CASRAGTTAPIQYF. The CDR3 nucleotides read TGCGCCAGCAGAGCCGGGACTACCGCGCCCATTCAGTACTTC.

Details on this clone: The germline gene is not matched at one end of the junction; a read error may be the cause. The V and J genes are TRBV7-2 and TRBJ2-3; D not certain. In germline, CDR1 is SGHTA, CDR2 FQGNSA. This CDR3 contains 12 residues. The CDR3 is CASTLITDTQYF. The CDR3 DNA follows: TGTGCCAGCACCTTAATAACAGATACGCAGTATTTT.

This chain joins TRBV7-3 and TRBJ2-3; 10 nucleotides agree with TRBD2. Germline CDR1 reads SGHTA; CDR2 reads FQGTGA. The CDR3 length is 18 residues. Losses at the gene ends were 5 bases for V and 0 bases for J; bases not matched to a gene: 11. CDR3 sequence (DNA): TGTGCCAGCAGCCCGGGGACTAGCGAATACTCTAGCACAGATACGCAGTATTTT. Its translation is CASSPGTSEYSSTDTQYF. The entire variable domain, with the rest obtained from reference TRBV7-3 and TRBJ2-3, is as follows: GAGVSQTPSNKVTEKGKYVELRCDPISGHTALYWYRQSLGQGPEFLIYFQGTGAADDSGLPNDRFFAVRPEGSVSTLKIQRTERGDSAVYLCASSPGTSEYSSTDTQYFGPGTRLTVL.

The chain links TRBV5-4 to TRBJ1-1, with 9 bases identical to TRBD1. CDR1 and CDR2 from the germline V gene are SGHNT and YYREEE (reference sequence). The CDR3 totals 15 residues. The V and J ends lost 2 bases and 9 bases, in that order; junction bases with no gene match: 11. CDR3: CASSFWAEGQGQAFF. CDR3 DNA: TGTGCCAGCAGCTTTTGGGCCGAGGGACAGGGCCAAGCTTTCTTT.

The genes are TRBV28 and TRBJ2-2; TRBD1 matches at 11 bases. Per germline, CDR1 MDHEN and CDR2 SYDVKM. CDR3 size: 16 residues. V trimming: 3 bases; J trimming: 6 bases; junction bases outside the gene matches: 6. CDR3 bases: TGTGCCAGCAGTTTGCCCGGACAGGGGGCCCCCGGGGAGCTGTTTTTT. Its translation is CASSLPGQGAPGELFF.

This sequence joins TRBV7-9 and TRBJ2-3, with 12 positions matching TRBD2. The CDR3 length is 15 residues. The V segment lost 5 bases and the J segment 4 bases; nucleotides outside the gene matches: 4. Looked up from germline, CDR1 is SEHNR and CDR2 is FQNEAQ (reference sequence). CDR3 nucleotides: TGTGCCAGCAGCCTGGGACTAGCGGGCGCAGATACGCAGTATTTT. It encodes CASSLGLAGADTQYF.

The gene calls are TRBV18 and TRBJ2-2; 9 nucleotides align to TRBD1. V was pared by 3 bases and J by 0 bases, with 2 bases of the junction left unmatched. Germline V gives CDR1 KGHSH, CDR2 LQKENI. This CDR3 is built from 16 residues. In DNA, the CDR3 is TGTGCCAGCTCACCGGGACAGGGTTCGAACACCGGGGAGCTGTTTTTT. Its protein is CASSPGQGSNTGELFF.

The J gene is TRBJ1-2, the V gene TRBV28, with 9 bases matching TRBD1. The CDR3 length is 15 residues. Trimming took 6 bases from V and 7 from J; bases not matched to a gene: 12. Germline CDR1 MDHEN, CDR2 SYDVKM. CDR3 in amino acids: CASRTGAGQGFGYTF. The CDR3 nucleotides are TGTGCCAGCAGGACGGGAGCCGGACAGGGGTTTGGCTACACCTTC.

As for this clone: This sample includes further DNA sequences coding for the same CDR3. This chain uses TRBV6-5 with TRBJ1-2, with 8 bases matching TRBD1. The germline V gene encodes CDR1 MNHEY and CDR2 SVGAGI. The ends lost 0 bases at V and 5 bases at J; junction bases unmatched: 5. The CDR3 consists of 15 residues. DNA for the CDR3: TGTGCCAGCAGTTACTCCCGGACAGGGCGGTATGGCTACACCTTC. This codes for CASSYSRTGRYGYTF.

V is TRBV30 and J is TRBJ2-7; no reliable D call. V dropped 0 bases and J dropped 5 bases, with 17 bases sitting between them. Germline assignment: CDR1 GTSNPN and CDR2 SVGIG (reference sequence). The CDR3 sequence is 15 residues long. The CDR3 loop is CAWSVLGHPSDEQYF. CDR3 sequence (DNA): TGTGCCTGGAGTGTACTCGGTCATCCCTCTGACGAGCAGTACTTC.